One TCR beta chain is described in this entry. Profiling relied on immunoSEQ multiplex PCR, and the TCRdb table lists in-frame clones only, not all of them. The sample holds some 200,000 clones, 79% seen once. Trimming stripped 6 bases from V and 1 base from J, with 15 bases between. The germline V gene has CDR1 MNHNS and CDR2 SASEGT. The CDR3 extends over 15 amino acids. This sample is drawn from a study of cytotoxic CD8 clonotypes in ibrutinib-treated CLL. The chain recombines TRBV6-1 with TRBJ2-5, with D uncertain. The TCR comes from a human donor with chronic lymphocytic leukemia. The sequenced sample was PBMCs, obtained after 12 months of ibrutinib treatment. The CDR3 is CASSPTDTLQETQYF. In DNA form, the CDR3 reads TGTGCCAGCAGCCCCACCGACACCCTCCAAGAGACCCAGTACTTC.